This TCR beta chain was captured in a study of Ad26.COV2.S vaccination and SARS-CoV-2 variants (dated by TCRdb to 2020 to 2023). Notes on the research overall: Vaccine-arm donors were drawn from COV1001, a multicentre, randomized, double-blind, placebo-controlled phase I-IIa trial of Ad26.COV2.S in healthy adults. The TCR-sequenced set comprised roughly 30 samples: approximately 19 Ad26.COV2.S vaccine recipients, 5 placebo recipients and 8 SARS-CoV-2 convalescent individuals. Dosing of Ad26.COV2.S was intramuscular, at either 5x10^10 or 1x10^11 viral particles, delivered as one shot or as two shots spaced 56 days apart. Participants in the trial were split at random into five groups of five each, receiving low-dose or high-dose Ad26.COV2.S once or twice, or else placebo on both occasions. Sequencing of the TCRbeta repertoire served to evaluate the specificity and breadth of SARS-CoV-2-reactive T cell receptors following Ad26.COV2.S vaccination. Investigators remained blinded to trial group allocation during experiments and outcome assessment.

The CDR3 starts with the cysteine, ends with the phenylalanine, and has 12 residues. The DNA shown is the 36-base CDR3, in frame from base 1. V lost 1 base and J lost 7 bases; the stretch between them is 5 bases long. The germline V gene (reference sequence) specifies LNHNV as CDR1 and YYDKDF as CDR2. TCRbeta CDR3 regions were sequenced with the immunoSEQ Assay. After extraction, genomic DNA underwent amplification by bias-controlled multiplex PCR, followed by high-throughput sequencing. Per the source publication's procedure: To quantify the absolute abundance of each unique TCRbeta CDR3 region, sequences were collapsed and filtered. T cell fraction was estimated by normalizing TCRbeta template counts to usable DNA, which was measured by amplifying reference genes present in all nucleated cells. Repertoire TCRs were annotated as SARS-CoV-2-specific when V gene, CDR3 amino acid sequence and J gene were exactly matched to a known reactive TCR set. The reference SARS-CoV-2 TCR set was obtained from MIRA and was filtered for enrichment in COVID-19-positive ImmuneCODE repertoires, whereby public or cross-reactive TCRs were removed. Using the MIRA antigens, annotated TCRs were further analysed by specific ORF or by position within an ORF. Breadth was defined as the number of annotated unique rearrangements divided by the total number of unique productive rearrangements, and depth was defined as the summed frequency of the annotated unique rearrangements. Two-sided Wilcoxon rank-sum tests were applied when comparing TCR breadth between groups. Not all clones reach the TCRdb copy of this immuneACCESS table, which keeps in-frame sequences only. Checked studies attribute under half of the gap to unresolved V genes and leave the rest unexplained. The DNA gave D and trimming, while V, J and clone size come from that table. The sample records about 260,000 clones, around 88% of which are singletons. Just under 3% of the sample rests with the top ten.

Interpreted using the paper, the treatment or condition label stands for: roughly 20 received Ad26.COV2.S at low or high dose, single or two shots; about five received placebo; per-sample allocation not given. Repertoires of vaccine and placebo recipients were sequenced from samples collected on day 63 after the first injection. In Cohort 1b, about 25 adults aged 18-55 years were enrolled at a single site in Boston, USA, between 29 July and 7 August 2020. Ad26.COV2.S consisted of a replication-incompetent adenovirus type 26 vector by which a prefusion-stabilized SARS-CoV-2 spike protein from the original Wuhan strain was expressed. As for this clone: Its cognate antigen has yet to be identified. No base-level quality is on record; no much larger clone is a single base apart.

General findings and caveats noted by the study authors: Ad26.COV2.S recipients had higher spike-specific TCR breadth than placebo recipients (P = 0.0014). Vaccine and placebo recipients had comparable non-spike TCR breadth, which fits with the vaccine containing only spike. The authors noted that the TCR breadth and depth analyses may have underestimated total T cell responses. The study was not powered for comparison of responses between vaccine doses or regimens. After vaccination, spike-specific CD8+ and CD4+ T cell responses were reported to show substantial breadth.

The sequencing used peripheral blood, collected in a trial of Ad26.COV2.S vaccine versus placebo. This receptor was taken from a person between 18 and 65 years old who received the Ad26.COV2.S COVID-19 vaccine or a placebo. Recombination linked TRBV15 to TRBJ2-1, with no confident D gene call. The CDR3 is CATSRVENEQFF. The bases read TGTGCCACCAGCAGAGTCGAAAATGAGCAGTTCTTC.